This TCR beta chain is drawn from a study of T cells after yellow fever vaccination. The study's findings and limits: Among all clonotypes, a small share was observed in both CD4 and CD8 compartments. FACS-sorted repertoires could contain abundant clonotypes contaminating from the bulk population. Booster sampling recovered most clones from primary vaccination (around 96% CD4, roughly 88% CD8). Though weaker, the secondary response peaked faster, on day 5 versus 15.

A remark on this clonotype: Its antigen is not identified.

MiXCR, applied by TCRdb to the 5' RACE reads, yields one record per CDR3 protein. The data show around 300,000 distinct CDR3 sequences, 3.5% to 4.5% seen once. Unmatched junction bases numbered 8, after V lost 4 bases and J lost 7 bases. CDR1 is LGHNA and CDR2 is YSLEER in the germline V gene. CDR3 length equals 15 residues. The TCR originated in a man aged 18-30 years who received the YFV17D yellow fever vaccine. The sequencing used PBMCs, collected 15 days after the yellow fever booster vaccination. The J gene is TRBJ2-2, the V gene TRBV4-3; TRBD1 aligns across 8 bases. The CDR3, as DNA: TGCGCCAGCAGCCTTACAGGGGGTTATGGCGGGGAGCTGTTTTTT. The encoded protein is CASSLTGGYGGELFF.